This TCR beta chain was sequenced for a study of blood T cell repertoires in COVID-19. For the study at large: Italy, Spain and the United States were the sources of the convalescent and acute COVID-19 samples. In each case, the material was cDNA or gDNA derived from T cells, B-cell-depleted T cells, or PBMCs.

Seattle-derived patients entered the study during active infection and were followed longitudinally. The germline gives CDR1 LNHDA, CDR2 SQIVND (reference sequence). The V end was cut by 5 bases, the J end by 1 base, with 12 bases between. The CDR3 spans 15 residues. Here immunoSEQ multiplex PCR was the method, and the copy in TCRdb shows in-frame clones only, minus some. The sample contains 200,000 to 300,000 clones, 65% to 90% of which appear only once. The TCR originated in a man in his fifties or sixties with COVID-19, enrolled during active disease. The V call is TRBV19, the J call TRBJ1-5; D is unclear. The sample taken for sequencing was peripheral blood. This CDR3 is CASSGLGRSNQPQHF. The CDR3 DNA reads as TGTGCCAGTAGTGGGTTGGGCCGAAGCAATCAGCCCCAGCATTTT.